One and the same sample provided the 5 T cell receptor beta chains below, sequenced in a study of blood T cell repertoires in COVID-19. The assay was immunoSEQ multiplex PCR, and TCRdb's table has in-frame clones only and misses some. The sample contains about 110,000 clones, approximately 88% of which appear only once. Sequencing was carried out using peripheral blood. These TCRs come from a woman aged 40-49 years with acute or convalescent COVID-19.

In nucleotides, the CDR3 is TGTGCCAGCAGTGAAGCCGTCAGGTCAAGCGGCTACACCTTC. Amino acids: CASSEAVRSSGYTF. The chain combines TRBV6-1 with TRBJ1-2, with D unclear. The germline V gene has CDR1 MNHNS and CDR2 SASEGT. Trimming cost V 0 bases and J 8 bases, with 13 bases left between them. The CDR3 covers 14 residues.

V is TRBV7-9 and J is TRBJ1-1; 8 bases line up with TRBD1. The CDR3 covers 15 residues. Per germline, CDR1 SEHNR and CDR2 FQNEAQ (reference sequence). J was trimmed by 1 base and V by 5 bases; bases with no gene match: 6. The CDR3 region is CASSPADRGNTEAFF. The CDR3 DNA reads TGTGCCAGCAGCCCAGCCGACAGGGGGAACACTGAAGCTTTCTTT.

The genes are TRBV5-1 and TRBJ1-6, with no clear D. Deletions cut 0 bases from V and 10 bases from J, with 14 bases between. Germline V gene sequence: CDR1 SGHRS, CDR2 YFSETQ. The CDR3 contains 15 residues. CDR3 bases: TGCGCCAGCAGCTTGGGAGTGACAACCAAATCACCCCTCCACTTT. It specifies CASSLGVTTKSPLHF.

The chain has TRBV7-3 and TRBJ2-2; 7 positions agree with TRBD1. The germline CDR1 and CDR2 sequences are SGHTA and FQGTGA. J lost 0 bases, V lost 5 bases, and 18 bases had no gene match. The CDR3 runs 20 residues. The CDR3 DNA is TGTGCCAGCAGCCTAAAGGCCCAGGGTAAGGGGGCCACGAACACCGGGGAGCTGTTTTTT. Amino acids: CASSLKAQGKGATNTGELFF.

This chain joins TRBV20-1 and TRBJ1-5, with D possibly being TRBD1 (6 bases). V was clipped by 3 bases and J by 3 bases, with 12 bases between them. This CDR3 contains 14 residues. CDR1 and CDR2 from the germline V gene are DFQATT and SNEGSKA (reference sequence). The CDR3 nucleotides are TGCAGTGCTAGTCGTCAGGGGAACAATCAGCCCCAGCATTTT. It codes for CSASRQGNNQPQHF.